Listed here is a single T cell receptor beta chain. Study processing details: Amplification of reference gene primers was used by the study to estimate nucleated cell counts. Assay: immunoSEQ multiplex PCR; the TCRdb copy retains only in-frame clones and omits some. For V, J and clone size, that table is used; D and trimming come from the DNA. In the table there are over 90,000 clones, about 87% of which are singletons. V shed 2 bases, J shed 9 bases, and the junction held 9 bases outside the gene matches. The CDR3 covers 15 residues. Germline V gene lookup returns CDR1 MNHEY and CDR2 SVGEGT. The sample belongs to a study of blood T cell repertoires in COVID-19. Whole-study context: Italy, Spain and the United States were the sources of the convalescent and acute COVID-19 samples.

This TCR was sampled from a man in his fifties or sixties with active or convalescent COVID-19. Sequencing used peripheral blood. This sequence joins TRBV6-2 or TRBV6-3 and TRBJ2-1, with TRBD2 matching 8 bases. The CDR3 DNA sequence: TGTGCCAGCAGTTACCCCTCGACTAGCGTCGGTGAGCAGTTCTTC. This encodes CASSYPSTSVGEQFF.